This T cell receptor beta chain was found in a study of breast tumors, draining lymph nodes, adjacent tissues. Findings of the study overall: The lymph node origin of tumor T cells was framed as consistent with a hypothesis, not demonstrated. Tumors had less TCR diversity than lymph nodes, more than nontumor tissue. Tumor and nontumor repertoires were significantly more similar in luminal-like than in basal-like breast cancer. Data fit most tumor T cells coming from lymph node, expanding in tumor.

This clonotype was observed at least ten times. Its antigen is undetermined. Via MiXCR, TCRdb re-called the multiplex PCR reads, giving one row per CDR3 protein. The sample carries approximately 230,000 distinct CDR3 sequences, 30% to 35% recorded once. Samples came from axillary lymph nodes draining the breast cancer. Per the germline V gene, CDR1 is SGHRS and CDR2 is YFSETQ. Between the trimmed V and J ends, which lost 4 bases and 0 bases, there was a span of 5 bases. The CDR3 is made up of 12 amino acids. The rearrangement uses TRBV5-1 and TRBJ2-7, with D uncertain. This clonotype originated in a female donor with breast cancer. Some clones in this sample may be carry-over from other donors' samples. Sequences were obtained from axillary lymph node tissue. CDR3 loop: CASSMSSYEQYF. Here the CDR3 DNA reads TGCGCCAGCAGCATGAGCTCCTACGAGCAGTACTTC.